This TCR beta chain was observed in a study of blood T cells in healthy people across ages (dated by TCRdb to about 2015). Study-wide context: In model experiments, roughly one uniquely barcoded TCR beta cDNA molecule per two T cells was captured by template switching. Age-related changes in TCR beta repertoire diversity were measured in the study by deep sequencing normalized with unique cDNA molecular identifiers. Donors were grouped into four age groups: young (average roughly 16 years), middle-aged (39), aged (roughly 62) and long-lived (just over 80). To avoid experimental bias, donors of different ages were spread randomly across the sequencing lanes. Two additional independent replicas of 1 million unique cDNA reads from the same blood draw were analyzed for two donors (one aged 18 to 29 and one aged 80 or older).

The 39 donors, aged roughly 6 to 95 years, were systemically healthy Caucasian individuals from Russia. Each donor gave around 9.8 milliliters of peripheral blood, collected into EDTA-treated Vacutainer tubes. Ficoll-Paque density-gradient centrifugation was used to isolate PBMCs, with at least 7 million per sample. Total RNA, at least 6 micrograms per sample, was extracted from PBMCs with Trizol reagent. For every donor, flow cytometry on a PBMC aliquot measured the percentage of naive CD45RAhigh/CD27high T cells. V loses 1 base of germline sequence and J loses 4 bases, and the interval between the two ends is 13 bases. Reading from cysteine to phenylalanine, the CDR3 counts 15 amino acids. Solely the CDR3 DNA is kept, with 45 bases framed from the first base. Per the germline V gene (reference sequence), LGHDT is the CDR1 and YNNKEL is the CDR2. Of note for this clonotype: The specificity of this receptor is unknown. The sample holds no much larger clone one base away, and base qualities are not on file.

Findings and caveats that apply to the study as a whole: Observed TCR beta diversity per million T cells fell roughly linearly with age, and a significant reduction was already apparent by age around 40. Because profiling used bulk unsorted PBMCs, naive and antigen-experienced compartments could not be compared conclusively. Donor CMV infection status was unknown, potentially confounding age-related changes in expanded clonotypes. There was a strong correlation between observed TCR beta diversity and the percentage of naive T cells measured by flow cytometry. Estimates of total diversity based on one million sequenced T cells were considered lower bounds and underestimates. Compared with the aged group, the long-lived group had more naive CD4+ T cells, fewer expanded clones and increased TCR diversity, suggesting age selection.

Library generation was performed with 5' RACE. The sequencer listed for this sample is Illumina HiSeq 2500. A second PCR of about 7 to 12 cycles was performed with a sample-barcoded 5' primer and a J-beta primer mix. Each TCR beta cDNA molecule received a unique molecular identifier from a template-switch 5' adaptor carrying 12 random nucleotides. Each sample yielded at least 2.5 million CDR3-containing paired-end reads. First-strand cDNA synthesis was performed from all RNA using the Mint cDNA synthesis kit, with priming by a TRBC-specific oligonucleotide. All cDNA was treated with uracil-DNA glycosylase and then went through a first 18-cycle PCR with the universal primers M1SS and BC2_uni_R. As for the authors' bioinformatics: Normalization of each sample was performed by random selection of 1 million high-quality reads, each carrying a distinct molecular identifier. Instead of being binned into consensus sequences, reads that shared molecular identifiers were thrown out. MiTCR, with a Q25 quality threshold and the strictest error-elimination algorithm, was used for CDR3 identification, clonotype clustering and error correction. A nonparametric unseen species model with Euler transformation was used to estimate a lower bound on total TCR beta diversity. TCRdb passed the public sequencing reads through fastp at Q25 and MiXCR, retaining productive beta sequences. Entries that share a CDR3 protein sequence are merged under the most common genes and DNA. The V and J calls follow TCRdb's processing rather than the paper's. A total of about 690,000 distinct CDR3 sequences appear in this sample, roughly 43% of them only once. The top ten hold 25% to 30% of the sample.

This sequence was found in a man of 80 years or more in good health. In this chain, TRBV3-1 is recombined with TRBJ1-1, with a weak D call of TRBD1 (5 bases match). The sample comprised blood. The CDR3 protein: CASSQGGVLVTEAFF. The DNA sequence is TGTGCCAGCAGCCAAGGAGGGGTGTTGGTCACTGAAGCTTTCTTT. Full variable domain (CDR3 extended with the reference TRBV3-1 and TRBJ1-1 proteins): DTAVSQTPKYLVTQMGNDKSIKCEQNLGHDTMYWYKQDSKKFLKIMFSYNNKELIINETVPNRFSPKSPDKAHLNLHINSLELGDSAVYFCASSQGGVLVTEAFFGQGTRLTVV.